Listed below are T cell receptor beta chains from one sample, sequenced in a study of blood T cell repertoires in COVID-19. Repertoires were generated with immunoSEQ multiplex PCR, while TCRdb's copy carries only in-frame clones and drops some. The sample consists of a few hundred thousand clones, about 80% of them appearing once. Sequencing was performed on PBMCs or T cells enriched from blood (not recorded which). These receptors all come from a man over 45 who had recovered from COVID-19. CDR3s include the opening cysteine and the closing phenylalanine or tryptophan. A D gene is named only where the DNA matches it firmly. Expanded clones get a size class; other rows say once, few or many, or leave the size out.

>few|.|TRBJ2-7|TRBV11-3
TGTGCCAGCAGCTCTGGGCTTACGCTCGGACAGAGCTCCTACGAGCAGTACTTC
CASSSGLTLGQSSYEQYF
>.|.|TRBJ2-7|TRBV6-9
TGTGCCAGCCCTAAACTATACTCCTACGAGCAGTACTTC
CASPKLYSYEQYF
>.|TRBD2|TRBJ2-2|TRBV6-2/TRBV6-3
TGTGCCAGCAGTTACCCAGCGGGGAGGGGAGCCGGGGAGCTGTTTTTT
CASSYPAGRGAGELFF
>.|.|TRBJ2-3|TRBV4-3
TGCGCCAGCAGCCAAGATCGGCTAGCGAGCACAGATACGCAGTATTTT
CASSQDRLASTDTQYF
>.|.|TRBJ1-6|TRBV7-3
TGTGCCAGCAGCCTATTAGAAAATTCACCCCTCCACTTT
CASSLLENSPLHF
>.|TRBD2|TRBJ2-1|TRBV7-2
TGTGCCAGCAGCGGACGCCTAGCGGGACTTTACTACAATGAGCAGTTCTTC
CASSGRLAGLYYNEQFF
>.|TRBD1|TRBJ1-3|TRBV27
TGTGCCAGCAGTTCGCTCCAGACAGGGGCCTCTGGAAACACCATATATTTT
CASSSLQTGASGNTIYF
>.|.|TRBJ2-1|TRBV7-3
TGTGCCAGCAGCTTAACCGGGGCGGGGCGATCCTACAATGAGCAGTTCTTC
CASSLTGAGRSYNEQFF
>.|TRBD1|TRBJ1-2|TRBV6-5
TGTGCCAGCAGCCAACGGGACAGGGGGCGCGGTGGCTACACCTTC
CASSQRDRGRGGYTF
>once|.|TRBJ2-1|TRBV27
TGTGCCAGCAGTTTATTTAGCGGAACCGTCTCCTACAATGAGCAGTTCTTC
CASSLFSGTVSYNEQFF
>.|TRBD2|TRBJ2-5|TRBV5-1
TGCGCCAGCAGCTTTAGCGGGGGCCAGGGGGAGACCCAGTACTTC
CASSFSGGQGETQYF
>.|TRBD1|TRBJ1-2|TRBV5-5
TGTGCCAGCAGCTTGGGACAGGGTATGGACTATGGCTACACCTTC
CASSLGQGMDYGYTF
>.|.|TRBJ1-1|TRBV6-5
TGTGCCAGCATTGGGGACAAGCAACCGTTGAAAGCTTTCTTT
CASIGDKQPLKAFF
>.|.|TRBJ2-1|TRBV21-1
TGTGCCAGCAGCCCCCGATACCGGGACAGGGGGAACAATGAGCAGTTCTTC
CASSPRYRDRGNNEQFF
>.|.|TRBJ2-2|TRBV3-1/TRBV3-2
TGTGCCAGCAGCCTCCGGGGTAGTCACGGAACCGGGGAGCTGTTTTTT
CASSLRGSHGTGELFF
>medium-sized|.|TRBJ2-1|TRBV13
TGTGCCAGCAGCTTAGAACTACCCAATGAGCAGTTCTTC
CASSLELPNEQFF
>few|TRBD2|TRBJ2-1|TRBV6-4
TGTGCCAGCAGTGACTCAGCGGGAGCCTACAATGAGCAGTTCTTC
CASSDSAGAYNEQFF
>.|.|TRBJ2-2|TRBV10-1
TGCGCCAGCAGTGACGGGAGAAGCACCGGGGAGCTGTTTTTT
CASSDGRSTGELFF
>once|.|TRBJ1-1|TRBV19
TGTGCCAGTAGTATGGGACTCGGCAACACTGAAGCTTTCTTT
CASSMGLGNTEAFF
>few|.|TRBJ1-2|TRBV6-7
TGTGCCAGCAGTTACTCCTCCTGGGAGGACTATGGCTACACCTTC
CASSYSSWEDYGYTF
>once|.|TRBJ1-5|TRBV5-5
TGTGCCAGCAGCCATTGGTCGGCGCGGAGCAATCAGCCCCAGCATTTT
CASSHWSARSNQPQHF
>.|TRBD1|TRBJ1-1|TRBV29-1
TGCAGCGCTTGGACAGGTGGTCTTGGAACTGAAGCTTTCTTT
CSAWTGGLGTEAFF
>.|.|TRBJ2-3|TRBV7-9
TGTGCCAGCAGCAAGCAGGGTCTGGAAGATACGCAGTATTTT
CASSKQGLEDTQYF
>few|.|TRBJ1-1|TRBV12-3/TRBV12-4
TGTGCCAGCAGTTCTCCCCGAGGAGCTTTCTTT
CASSSPRGAFF
>.|.|TRBJ1-1|TRBV2
TGTGCCAGCAGTGATGGAGGGGTTCGGACTGAAGCTTTCTTT
CASSDGGVRTEAFF
>few|TRBD1|TRBJ1-4|TRBV29-1
TGCAGCGCCGGACAGGACTTTGAAAAACTGTTTTTT
CSAGQDFEKLFF
>.|.|TRBJ1-6|TRBV7-2
TGTGCCAGCAGCTCCCGGGACTATAATTCACCCCTCCACTTT
CASSSRDYNSPLHF